The sequence of this T cell receptor beta chain was determined in a study of blood T cell repertoires in COVID-19. As for the study in general: Nucleic acid was either cDNA or gDNA, and it came from T cells, B-cell-depleted T cells, or PBMCs.

CDR3 length equals 18 residues. V was shortened by 0 bases and J by 0 bases, with 16 bases between the two germline ends. Germline values: CDR1 ENHRY, CDR2 SYGVKD. Original processing notes: Reference gene primer amplification in the assay estimated nucleated cell counts. Measured with immunoSEQ multiplex PCR; TCRdb has only the in-frame clones, and not every one. The V and J calls and the clone size are those of that table, but D and trimming were determined from the DNA. Here the sample spans 90,000 to 120,000 clones, about 85% being singletons. The chain couples TRBV10-3 to TRBJ2-3, with a weak D call TRBD2 (6 bases). Sequencing input: peripheral blood. The sequence came from a human donor in a cohort sampled during active COVID-19. CDR3 sequence reads: CAISESMMDGTSTDTQYF. In DNA form, the CDR3 reads TGTGCCATCAGTGAGTCGATGATGGATGGGACTAGCACAGATACGCAGTATTTT.